This TCR beta chain was profiled in a study of regulatory T cells in long-lasting Graves disease. Study findings and constraints: Persistent disease was associated with favored TRBV28 usage and with favored use of TRBJ1-2 and TRBJ2-5.

CDR1 is MNHEY, CDR2 SVGAGI, per germline. With V trimmed by 0 bases and J by 0 bases, 1 base remained unmatched. The CDR3 has 15 residues. Specified time point: persistent/refractory GD, antithyroid drugs over 5 years with positive TRAb. There was RNA extracted from PBMCs, and the TCR library was made from it. There are many counts of this clonotype. The antigen is unknown. To make TCR beta libraries, researchers used iRepertoire HTBI primers and Arm-PCR of CDR3 regions. TCRdb reprocessed the multiplex PCR reads via MiXCR and lists one record per CDR3 protein. The profile covers fewer than 600,000 distinct CDR3 sequences, with roughly 22% appearing a single time and roughly 14% taken by the ten largest.

The rearrangement uses TRBV6-5 and TRBJ1-1, with 7 bases identical to TRBD1. This clonotype was obtained from a female donor with Graves disease. Specimen: peripheral blood mononuclear cells (PBMCs), collected when the disease was refractory, from a patient treated with antithyroid drugs. CDR3 amino acids: CASSYSDRMNTEAFF. Written as DNA, the CDR3 is TGTGCCAGCAGTTACTCGGACAGGATGAACACTGAAGCTTTCTTT.